The text below deals with one T cell receptor beta chain. In germline, CDR1 is LGHDT, CDR2 YNNKEL (reference sequence). V was clipped by 2 bases and J by 6 bases, with 7 bases between them. This CDR3 is 13 amino acids long. The data stem from a study of blood T cell repertoires in COVID-19. Across the study: The analysed material was cDNA or gDNA that came from T cells, B-cell-depleted T cells, or PBMCs.

Under the authors' procedure: By means of reference gene primer amplification, nucleated cell counts were estimated. Sequencing was performed with immunoSEQ multiplex PCR; in TCRdb, only in-frame clones are kept and a portion is missing. The V and J calls and clone size were taken over from that table, and D and trimming were inferred from the DNA. The table lists about 160,000 clones, around 93% of them singletons, with approximately 4.6% in the top ten. The receptor was isolated from a woman between 45 and 65 years old with acute or convalescent COVID-19. The rearrangement uses TRBV3-1 (or the pseudogene TRBV3-2) and TRBJ1-4; a weak D match, TRBD1 (5 bases). The sequencing sample was made of peripheral blood. CDR3: CASSQQGDEKLFF. The CDR3 DNA reads TGTGCCAGCAGCCAACAGGGTGATGAAAAACTGTTTTTT.